The 8 T cell receptor beta chains in this list originate from one sample, sequenced in a study of tumor and adjacent non-tumor tissue in lung cancer. RNA was extracted from bulk tissue without any cell sorting. TCRbeta libraries were built with three rounds of nested PCR, modified from ARM-PCR. TCRdb re-called the multiplex PCR reads with MiXCR, one entry per CDR3 protein. Of 200,000 or so distinct CDR3 sequences listed, 60% to 85% are singletons. The sample taken for sequencing was lung tumor tissue. These TCRs come from a man aged 55 to 70 with non-small cell lung cancer.

With respect to this clonotype: Given a much more abundant clone one base away, this may be a read error. The chain uses TRBV6-2 or TRBV6-3 and TRBJ2-7; D might be TRBD1 (5 bases). There are 15 residues in the CDR3. Trimming removed 5 bases at V and 7 bases at J, with 21 bases between. The germline CDR1 and CDR2 sequences are MNHEY and SVGEGT. CDR3 bases: TGTGCCAGCAGTCCACAGGAGAGGCGCGTCGGGGAGCAGTACTTC. The encoded protein is CASSPQERRVGEQYF.

This sequence joins TRBV30 and TRBJ2-2; D ambiguous. This CDR3 comprises 15 residues. Germline CDR1 is GTSNPN and CDR2 is SVGIG (reference sequence). Trimming pared 5 bases from V and 14 bases from J, leaving 27 bases between. The CDR3 DNA follows: TGTGCCTGGCTCCTTGGGCAGACGAACACCGTGGACCTGTTTTTT. As protein: CAWLLGQTNTVDLFF.

As to this clonotype: A read error may be the cause here, since a much bigger clone is one base away. The chain is built from TRBV20-1 and TRBJ2-6; D is ambiguous. The CDR3 has 15 amino acids. CDR1 and CDR2 from the germline V gene are DFQATT and SNEGSKA (reference sequence). Trimming stripped 3 bases from V and 0 bases from J, with 9 bases between. Here the CDR3 DNA reads TGCAGTGCTAGGCGGTGCGGCTCTGGGGCCAACGTCCTGACTTTC. This sequence encodes CSARRCGSGANVLTF.

The chain couples TRBV5-4 to TRBJ2-1, with a tentative D call TRBD1 (6 bases). This CDR3 region has 15 residues. Trimming took off 4 bases at V and 6 bases at J, with 17 bases between the two ends. Looked up from germline, CDR1 is SGHNT and CDR2 is YYREEE (reference sequence). CDR3 bases: TGTGCCAGCAGCGATCTGACAGGTAGTGGCAATGAGCAGTTCTTC. Translation gives CASSDLTGSGNEQFF.

In the case of this clonotype: One junction end disagrees with the germline gene, perhaps due to a read error. The chain employs TRBV11-2 and TRBJ1-3; no clear D gene. The CDR3 runs to 14 residues. Per the germline V gene, CDR1 is SGHAT and CDR2 is FQNNGV. CDR3 sequence: CASRFRTPGNTMYF. The DNA for the CDR3 is TGTGCCAGCAGGTTCAGAACACCTGGAAACACCATGTATTTT.

Regarding this clonotype: Possible read error: a much larger clone is one base away. The chain couples TRBV5-1 to TRBJ1-1; D not resolved. Germline CDR1 SGHRS, CDR2 YFSETQ. This CDR3 has 16 residues. CDR3 sequence reads: CASSLARANLNTEAIF. CDR3 sequence (DNA): TGCGCCAGCAGCTTGGCCCGGGCAAACTTAAACACTGAAGCTATCTTT.

For this clonotype: The CDR3 does not close with the conserved phenylalanine or tryptophan, likely indicating a read error. The chain employs TRBV4-1 and TRBJ2-7; TRBD2 agrees at 7 bases. Per the germline V gene, CDR1 is MGHRA and CDR2 is YSYEKL. This CDR3 contains 16 residues. Trimming at V came to 0 bases and at J to 1 base, leaving 6 bases not matched to a gene. The chain's CDR3 is CASSQDWPGGSYEQYS. In DNA form, the CDR3 reads TGCGCCAGCAGCCAAGATTGGCCGGGGGGTTCCTACGAGCAGTACTCC.

This clonotype came up once. Because the CDR3 is missing its conserved closing phenylalanine or tryptophan, this is likely a read error. The chain links TRBV11-2 to TRBJ2-1, with 13 bases matching TRBD2. Germline V lookup: CDR1 SGHAT, CDR2 FQNNGV. CDR3 length: 16 residues. The CDR3 coding sequence is TGTGTCAGCAGCCGGTGGACTAGCGGGGGAAACAATGAGCAGTTCTCC. It is translated as CVSSRWTSGGNNEQFS.